This TCR beta chain was observed in a study of T-cell reconstitution after alpha-beta-depleted transplantation in children. Unique molecular identifiers featured in how the TCRbeta library was prepared. TCRdb processed the PCR reads anew with MiXCR; each CDR3 protein has one entry. This sample carries more than 200,000 distinct CDR3 sequences, roughly 24% of them seen once, and the ten largest clones take more than 2%. CDR1 SGHTA and CDR2 FQGNSA come from the germline V gene. V gave up 3 bases and J gave up 2 bases; unmatched junction bases: 6. The CDR3 covers 17 residues. General study results and limits: The study traced high day-60 TCRbeta diversity in some patients to surviving recipient T cells and thymic progenitors. Expanded graft clones numbering several hundred reportedly gave rise to alpha-beta T cells about two months after transplant. Newly generated T cells supplied most T-cell counts and diversity one year post-transplant.

As for this clonotype: What it binds is unknown.

V is TRBV7-2 and J is TRBJ2-6, with 8 bases that match TRBD1. The sequence was collected from a girl aged 2 to 9 with Fanconi anemia, due to receive a stem cell transplant. Material: PBMCs, obtained before TCRalphabeta/CD19-depleted stem cell transplant. The CDR3 bases are TGTGCCAGCAGCTTCCGACAGGGGAGTCCTGGGGCCAACGTCCTGACTTTC. This encodes CASSFRQGSPGANVLTF. Full variable domain (rest looked up from reference TRBV7-2 and TRBJ2-6): GAGVSQSPSNKVTEKGKDVELRCDPISGHTALYWYRQSLGQGLEFLIYFQGNSAPDKSGLPSDRFSAERTGGSVSTLTIQRTQQEDSAVYLCASSFRQGSPGANVLTFGAGSRLTVL.